This is a list of T cell receptor beta chains from one sample in a study of T cell responses to AZD1222 COVID-19 vaccine. Clones were read by immunoSEQ multiplex PCR, and TCRdb kept only the in-frame ones, dropping some. The table records about 130,000 clones, over 85% of them present only once. Sample: peripheral blood, taken 28 days after the second AZD1222 dose. The receptors come from an adult who received the AZD1222 COVID-19 vaccine. The conserved cysteine and the conserved F or W are not part of the CDR3 here. Fields, in order: V gene, J gene, CDR3 protein.

V gene: TRBV11-2
J gene: TRBJ2-5
CDR3 protein: ASSSNQETQY

V gene: TRBV18
J gene: TRBJ1-1
CDR3 protein: ASSPPPDLQGGNTEAF

V gene: TRBV12-3/TRBV12-4
J gene: TRBJ2-7
CDR3 protein: ASSLDVYEQY

V gene: TRBV11-3
J gene: TRBJ1-1
CDR3 protein: ASSSSGELNTEAF

V gene: TRBV7-2
J gene: TRBJ1-1
CDR3 protein: ASSLIGSTEAF

V gene: TRBV30
J gene: TRBJ1-5
CDR3 protein: AWSVHRVMDQPQH

V gene: TRBV5-1
J gene: TRBJ1-5
CDR3 protein: ASSFYGDQPQH

V gene: TRBV7-3
J gene: TRBJ1-1
CDR3 protein: ASVGSNTEAF

V gene: TRBV19
J gene: TRBJ1-2
CDR3 protein: ASSPHTRGKYGYT

V gene: TRBV18
J gene: TRBJ1-1
CDR3 protein: ASSRDRATEAF

V gene: TRBV7-2
J gene: TRBJ1-5
CDR3 protein: ASSLIGGRQPQH

V gene: TRBV2
J gene: TRBJ1-3
CDR3 protein: ASSNINSGNTIY

V gene: TRBV6-4
J gene: TRBJ1-2
CDR3 protein: ASRPGQAYGYT

V gene: TRBV5-6
J gene: TRBJ2-2
CDR3 protein: ASSLFSATGELF

V gene: TRBV7-2
J gene: TRBJ1-1
CDR3 protein: ASSLTGLTEAF

V gene: TRBV20-1
J gene: TRBJ2-2
CDR3 protein: SASRPGGSGELF

V gene: TRBV5-1
J gene: TRBJ1-1
CDR3 protein: ASSLEVSGKTEAF

V gene: TRBV4-1
J gene: TRBJ1-2
CDR3 protein: ASRRTGSIDGYT

V gene: TRBV28
J gene: TRBJ1-4
CDR3 protein: ASSSPLQGANEKLF

V gene: TRBV5-1
J gene: TRBJ2-3
CDR3 protein: ASSIGTSGGTDTQY

V gene: TRBV6-5
J gene: TRBJ2-5
CDR3 protein: ASSTTGIGETQY

V gene: TRBV11-2
J gene: TRBJ1-6
CDR3 protein: ASSLSVVGSPLH

V gene: TRBV11-2
J gene: TRBJ2-5
CDR3 protein: ASSWGLAGVETQY

V gene: TRBV4-2
J gene: TRBJ2-3
CDR3 protein: ASSQWAGQTDTQY

V gene: TRBV11-2
J gene: TRBJ1-2
CDR3 protein: ASSLVLDSLYGYT

V gene: TRBV7-3
J gene: TRBJ2-7
CDR3 protein: ASSLRQGLSYEQY

V gene: TRBV6-5
J gene: TRBJ1-2
CDR3 protein: ASSRPGGLYGYT

V gene: TRBV3-1/TRBV3-2
J gene: TRBJ1-2
CDR3 protein: ASSQGARPNYGYT